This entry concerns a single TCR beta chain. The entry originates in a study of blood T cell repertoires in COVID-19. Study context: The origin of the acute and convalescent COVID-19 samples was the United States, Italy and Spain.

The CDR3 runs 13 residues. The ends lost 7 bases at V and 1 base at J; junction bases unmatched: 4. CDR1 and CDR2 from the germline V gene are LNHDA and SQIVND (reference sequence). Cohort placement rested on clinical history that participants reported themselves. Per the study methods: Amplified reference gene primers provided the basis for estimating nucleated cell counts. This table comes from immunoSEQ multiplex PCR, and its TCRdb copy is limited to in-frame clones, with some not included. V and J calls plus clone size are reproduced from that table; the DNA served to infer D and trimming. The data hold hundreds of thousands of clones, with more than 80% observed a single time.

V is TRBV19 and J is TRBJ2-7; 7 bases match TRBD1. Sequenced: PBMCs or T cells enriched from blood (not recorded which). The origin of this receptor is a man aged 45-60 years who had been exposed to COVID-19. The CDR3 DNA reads TGTGCCAGTACCGAGACAGGGTCCTACGAGCAGTACTTC. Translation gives CASTETGSYEQYF.